This TCR beta chain came from a study of radiotherapy plus CTLA-4 blockade in lung cancer (dated by TCRdb to the late 2010s). Notes on the research overall: Objective responses occurred in roughly 19% of enrolled patients, and 25% to 40% achieved disease control. Study-level results and caveats: After treatment with radiotherapy and ipilimumab, TCR clones that originated in tumors expanded in peripheral blood. The strongest predictors of response were reported to be early dynamic shifts in blood T cell clones along with a rise in serum interferon-beta following radiation.

Focal radiation therapy combined with CTLA-4 blockade (ipilimumab) was tested in patients with chemo-refractory metastatic non-small-cell lung cancer. The library was made by the immunoSEQ multiplex PCR assay. TCRdb mirrors the immuneACCESS table, restricted to in-frame sequences. Some clones are absent from its copies; in checked studies, under half trace to an unresolved V gene, and the reason for the others is unknown. The sample has approximately 67,000 clones on record, around 83% of them singletons. Less than 5% of the sample goes to the ten largest clones. The CDR3 runs 18 amino acids, cysteine and phenylalanine included. The retained sequence is limited to the CDR3, 54 bases, with the frame set at the first base. The trim is 3 bases for V and 0 bases for J, with a gap of 20 bases between the germline ends. As encoded in the germline V gene (reference sequence), CDR1 is LNHDA while CDR2 is SQIVND.

On this clone: Its antigen target is currently unknown. No base quality information exists; no much larger clone differs at one position.

The TCR sequence derives from a human donor with non-small cell lung cancer who had a partial response to radiotherapy plus ipilimumab. Sequencing was performed on peripheral blood, taken from a patient treated with radiotherapy plus ipilimumab. The rearrangement combines TRBV19 with TRBJ1-1; matching of 6 bases hints at TRBD1 as the D gene. The nucleotide sequence reads as follows: TGTGCCAGTAGTATCCGACTGCGGGGGGCTGAAATGAACACTGAAGCTTTCTTT. Its protein is CASSIRLRGAEMNTEAFF.